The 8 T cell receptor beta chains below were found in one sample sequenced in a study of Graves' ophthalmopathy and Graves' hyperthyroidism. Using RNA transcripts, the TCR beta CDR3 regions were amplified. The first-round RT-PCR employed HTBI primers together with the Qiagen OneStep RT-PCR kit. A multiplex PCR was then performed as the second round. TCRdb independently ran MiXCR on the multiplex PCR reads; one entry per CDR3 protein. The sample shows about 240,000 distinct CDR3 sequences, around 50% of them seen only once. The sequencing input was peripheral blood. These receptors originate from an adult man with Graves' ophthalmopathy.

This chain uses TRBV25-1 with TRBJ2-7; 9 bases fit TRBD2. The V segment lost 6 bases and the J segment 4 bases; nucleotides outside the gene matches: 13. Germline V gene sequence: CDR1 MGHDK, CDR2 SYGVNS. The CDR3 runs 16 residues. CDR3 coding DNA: TGTGCCAGCAGCCAAGGACAGGCGAGCGGGGGGTACGAGCAGTACTTC. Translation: CASSQGQASGGYEQYF.

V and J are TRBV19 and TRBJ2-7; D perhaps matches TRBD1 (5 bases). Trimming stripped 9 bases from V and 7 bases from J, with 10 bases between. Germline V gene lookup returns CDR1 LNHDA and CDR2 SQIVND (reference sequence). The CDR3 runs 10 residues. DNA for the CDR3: TGTGCCAGATGGGCAGGGGAGCAGTACTTC. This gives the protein CARWAGEQYF.

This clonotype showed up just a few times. The CDR3 reads CASRQTGSYEQYF. The DNA of the CDR3 is TGTGCCAGCAGGCAGACAGGTTCCTACGAGCAGTACTTC. J is TRBJ2-7 and V is TRBV10-3; a possible D gene is TRBD1 (6 bases). V was clipped by 10 bases and J by 1 base, with 14 bases between them. The CDR3 spans 13 residues. Germline V CDR1 and CDR2: ENHRY, SYGVKD.

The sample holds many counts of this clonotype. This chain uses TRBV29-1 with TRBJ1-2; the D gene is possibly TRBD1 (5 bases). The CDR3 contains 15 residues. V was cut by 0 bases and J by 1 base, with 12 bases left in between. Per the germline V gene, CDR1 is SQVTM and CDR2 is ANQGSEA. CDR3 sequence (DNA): TGCAGCGTTGAAGAGATGAGGGGCGATAACTATGGCTACACCTTC. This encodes CSVEEMRGDNYGYTF.

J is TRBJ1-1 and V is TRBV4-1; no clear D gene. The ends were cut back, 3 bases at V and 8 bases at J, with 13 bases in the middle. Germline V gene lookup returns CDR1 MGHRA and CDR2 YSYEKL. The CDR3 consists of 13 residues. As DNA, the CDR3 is TGCGCCAGCAGCCAGACGCCCGCGGGGGAAGCTTTCTTT. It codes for CASSQTPAGEAFF.

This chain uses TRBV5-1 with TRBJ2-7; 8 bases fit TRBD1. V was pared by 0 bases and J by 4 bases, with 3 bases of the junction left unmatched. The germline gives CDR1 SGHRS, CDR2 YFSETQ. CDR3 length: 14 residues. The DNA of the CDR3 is TGCGCCAGCAGCTTGGTTGGGGACAGGTACGAGCAGTACTTC. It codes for CASSLVGDRYEQYF.

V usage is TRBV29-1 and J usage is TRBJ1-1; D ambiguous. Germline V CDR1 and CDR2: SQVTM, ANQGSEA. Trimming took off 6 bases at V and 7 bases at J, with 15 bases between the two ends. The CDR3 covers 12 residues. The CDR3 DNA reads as TGCAGCGTCCCAAGGGCTGACAATGAAGCTTTCTTT. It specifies CSVPRADNEAFF.

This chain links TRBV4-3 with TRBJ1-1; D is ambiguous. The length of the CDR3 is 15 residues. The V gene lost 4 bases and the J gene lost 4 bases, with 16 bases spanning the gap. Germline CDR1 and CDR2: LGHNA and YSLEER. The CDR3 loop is CASSPVLQTSTEAFF. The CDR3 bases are TGCGCCAGCAGCCCGGTCTTACAGACGAGCACTGAAGCTTTCTTT.